This TCR beta chain is drawn from a study of vaccination and CD4 T cells after COVID-19. The overall study: Samples were taken after vaccination, a median of roughly 70 days after dose two, with a range of 14 to 241. Cultures acting as controls obtained a CEFX pool, an HIV-1 Nef pool, or no peptide.

A few counts support this clonotype. The antigen is undetermined. Noted treatment: approximately 10-day PBMC culture with coronavirus spike peptide pools or control peptides (ViraFEST assay). Sequenced with the Oncomine TCR Beta short-read assay was DNA taken from cultured CD4+ T cells. TCRdb reanalysed the PCR reads using MiXCR and keeps one entry per CDR3 protein. Of over 15,000 distinct CDR3 sequences in the sample, approximately 50% were seen once. The germline V and J ends were trimmed by 5 bases and 1 base, with 14 bases remaining between them. The CDR3 runs 15 residues. The germline V gene encodes CDR1 SGHAT and CDR2 FQNNGV. Study-wide results and caveats: In convalescent patients, a median approximately 90% of reactive clones appeared only post-vaccination.

V usage is TRBV11-2 and J usage is TRBJ2-5, with D possibly matching TRBD2 (5 bases). Sequenced material: cultured CD4+ T cells from blood, taken after SARS-CoV-2 vaccination. This TCR was sampled from a human donor with COVID-19. CDR3 nucleotides: TGTGCCAGCAGCCCAATCGGACTGACCCAAGAGACCCAGTACTTC. This codes for CASSPIGLTQETQYF.